A single sample gave rise to the 13 T cell receptor beta chains below, sequenced in a study of blood T cell repertoires in COVID-19. Sequencing was performed with immunoSEQ multiplex PCR; in TCRdb, only in-frame clones are kept and a portion is missing. The profile shows about 340,000 clones, 70% to 90% of them singletons. Sequenced material: peripheral blood. The receptors were gathered from a woman in her sixties with COVID-19, enrolled during active disease.

The rearrangement uses TRBV13 and TRBJ2-7; 9 positions agree with TRBD1. Germline CDR1 and CDR2: PRHDT and FYEKMQ (reference sequence). The J segment lost 6 bases and the V segment lost 5 bases, leaving 8 bases of the junction unmatched. The CDR3 runs to 14 residues. CDR3 coding DNA: TGTGCCAGCAGCAAGGGACAGGGTAATCTCGAGCAGTACTTC. Amino acids: CASSKGQGNLEQYF.

The genes are TRBV6-6 and TRBJ1-3; the D is unclear. This CDR3 is built from 15 residues. Germline V lookup: CDR1 MNHNY, CDR2 SVGAGI (reference sequence). V was cut by 2 bases and J by 4 bases, with 12 bases left in between. CDR3 DNA sequence: TGTGCCAGCAGTTACAGCACCCCCGGGGGAAACACCATATATTTT. Translated: CASSYSTPGGNTIYF.

The chain combines TRBV11-3 with TRBJ2-5; 7 nucleotides agree with TRBD1. CDR3 length: 14 residues. Germline V gene lookup returns CDR1 SGHNT and CDR2 YENEEA. Trimming removed 1 base from V and 4 bases from J; junction bases left unmatched: 3. CDR3 in amino acids: CASSLGTGGETQYF. CDR3 nucleotide sequence: TGTGCCAGCAGCTTAGGGACAGGCGGAGAGACCCAGTACTTC.

This sequence joins TRBV2 and TRBJ1-2, with D hard to call. Trimming cost V 3 bases and J 3 bases, with 5 bases left between them. The CDR3 loop spans 12 amino acids. In germline, CDR1 is SNHLY, CDR2 FYNNEI. For the CDR3, the DNA is TGTGCCAGCAGTGACATTGACTATGGCTACACCTTC. Translation gives CASSDIDYGYTF.

The V gene is TRBV11-2, the J gene TRBJ2-3; D is perhaps TRBD2 (6 bases). The V end was cut by 3 bases, the J end by 0 bases, with 10 bases between. The CDR3 has 15 residues. CDR1 SGHAT and CDR2 FQNNGV come from the germline V gene. Here the CDR3 reads CASSFSAGSTDTQYF. The CDR3 nucleotides read TGTGCCAGCAGCTTCTCGGCGGGAAGCACAGATACGCAGTATTTT. Based on the CDR3 plus reference TRBV11-2 and TRBJ2-3, the full variable domain is EAGVAQSPRYKIIEKRQSVAFWCNPISGHATLYWYQQILGQGPKLLIQFQNNGVVDDSQLPKDRFSAERLKGVDSTLKIQPAKLEDSAVYLCASSFSAGSTDTQYFGPGTRLTVL.

This clone was seen once. The chain employs TRBV5-6 and TRBJ1-5; tentative D call: TRBD1 (6 bases). Germline assignment: CDR1 SGHDT and CDR2 YYEEEE. Trimming took 4 bases from V and 5 from J, leaving 16 bases between them. This CDR3 contains 15 residues. This CDR3 reads CASSSLRQADQPQHF. The CDR3 bases are TGTGCCAGCAGCAGCCTTAGACAGGCTGATCAGCCCCAGCATTTT.

The chain carries TRBV3-1 (or the pseudogene TRBV3-2) and TRBJ1-4; possible D gene TRBD1, 5 bases. This CDR3 has 15 amino acids. V was trimmed by 1 base and J by 5 bases, leaving 11 bases between them. Germline assignment: CDR1 LGHDT and CDR2 YNNKEL (reference sequence). This CDR3 is CASSQGVGGNEKLFF. The CDR3 DNA follows: TGTGCCAGCAGCCAAGGGGTCGGGGGAAATGAAAAACTGTTTTTT.

V usage is TRBV6-1 and J usage is TRBJ1-1; D uncertain. Germline lookup yields CDR1 MNHNS and CDR2 SASEGT. The CDR3 is made up of 17 amino acids. The V gene lost 4 bases and the J gene lost 1 base, with 19 bases spanning the gap. The CDR3 DNA is TGTGCCAGCAGTGCCAAAAGGCCCGGCGGGAAGAACACTGAAGCTTTCTTT. This sequence encodes CASSAKRPGGKNTEAFF.

In its sample, this clone was seen a few times. The rearrangement links TRBV6-5 to TRBJ1-2, with TRBD1 as a possible D gene (5 bases). CDR3 length: 14 amino acids. Germline values: CDR1 MNHEY, CDR2 SVGAGI. V lost 2 bases and J 0 bases, leaving 7 bases between the germline ends. CDR3 region: CASSYGHSNYGYTF. CDR3 nucleotides: TGTGCCAGCAGTTACGGACATTCTAACTATGGCTACACCTTC.

Ten or more counts support this clone. The chain employs TRBV4-2 and TRBJ2-7; TRBD2 matches at 8 bases. The CDR3 length is 15 residues. V shed 2 bases and J 5 bases; nucleotides not matched to a gene: 8. Per germline, CDR1 LGHNA and CDR2 YNFKEQ. In DNA, the CDR3 is TGTGCCAGCAGCCAACGATCGGGGGGGAACGACGAGCAGTACTTC. The encoded protein is CASSQRSGGNDEQYF.

The chain carries TRBV12-5 and TRBJ2-3; TRBD2 is a possible D gene (6 bases). The CDR3 spans 14 residues. In germline, CDR1 is LGHNT, CDR2 FRNRAP. V was cut by 3 bases and J by 4 bases, with 11 bases left in between. CDR3 bases: TGTGCTAGTGGTTTACTAGCAGGCGCAGATACGCAGTATTTT. This translates into CASGLLAGADTQYF. The full variable domain, in which reference TRBV12-5 and TRBJ2-3 provide the parts outside the CDR3, is DARVTQTPRHKVTEMGQEVTMRCQPILGHNTVFWYRQTMMQGLELLAYFRNRAPLDDSGMPKDRFSAEMPDATLATLKIQPSEPRDSAVYFCASGLLAGADTQYFGPGTRLTVL.

The chain joins TRBV6-4 to TRBJ2-1; TRBD1 matches at 7 bases. Germline CDR1 is MRHNA and CDR2 is SNTAGT. V lost 5 bases and J lost 7; bases outside the gene matches: 5. The CDR3 contains 13 residues. The CDR3, as DNA: TGTGCCAGCAGTAGGGAACAGGGGAATGAGCAGTTCTTC. Translated: CASSREQGNEQFF.

V and J are TRBV29-1 and TRBJ1-4; tentative D call: TRBD1 (6 bases). Looked up from germline, CDR1 is SQVTM and CDR2 is ANQGSEA. The germline V and J ends were trimmed by 8 bases and 10 bases, with 23 bases remaining between them. The CDR3 totals 14 residues. The CDR3 sequence is CSIDTQKGGGKLFF. Here the CDR3 DNA reads TGCAGCATCGATACTCAAAAGGGAGGGGGAAAACTGTTTTTT.